The present TCR beta chain was sequenced within a study of PD-L1 blockade in urothelial cancer. Study context: T cells numbered a median of about 150,000 in the blood samples.

Sequencing was performed with immunoSEQ multiplex PCR; in TCRdb, only in-frame clones are kept and a portion is missing. The profile shows some 40,000 clones, under 95% of them singletons. Documented time point: peripheral blood 6 weeks after treatment start. Looked up from germline, CDR1 is SGHTA and CDR2 is FQGNSA. The CDR3 has 16 residues. The ends lost 2 bases at V and 8 bases at J; junction bases unmatched: 8. Sample: PBMCs, taken around atezolizumab (anti-PD-L1) treatment. The rearrangement joins TRBV7-2 to TRBJ2-2; TRBD2 agrees at 10 bases. This TCR derives from a man in his sixties or seventies with urothelial cancer. CDR3 nucleotides: TGTGCCAGCAGCTTAAGGCTAGCGGGAGCTGGAGGGGAGCTGTTTTTT. It specifies CASSLRLAGAGGELFF.